A selection of T cell receptor beta chains follows, all from one sample in a study of shared clonotypes between healthy human individuals. The data were produced by immunoSEQ multiplex PCR, yet TCRdb's version contains in-frame clones alone and is incomplete. Among about 680,000 clones listed, about 91% were seen once. Sequencing was performed on naive CD8+ T cells sorted from blood. These receptors were obtained from a man aged 25 to 45 in good health. The CDR3 runs from the conserved cysteine through the conserved F or W. Fields, in order: clone size, D gene, V gene, CDR3 length, J gene, CDR3 protein, CDR3 DNA. A D gene is named only where the DNA matches it firmly. For some rows the clone size is stated as once, few or many, or as a class when expanded; others skip it.

>once|TRBD1|TRBV7-9|15|TRBJ2-1
CASSSTRDRVDEQFF
TGTGCCAGCAGCTCGACCCGGGACAGGGTTGATGAGCAGTTCTTC
>NA|TRBD1|TRBV5-1|19|TRBJ2-6
CASSFPGTGSFSGANVLTF
TGCGCCAGCAGCTTCCCCGGGACAGGGTCCTTCTCTGGGGCCAACGTCCTGACTTTC
>NA|NA|TRBV28|14|TRBJ2-7
CASSPRLPSYEQYF
TGTGCCAGCAGTCCGAGGCTGCCCTCCTACGAGCAGTACTTC
>NA|NA|TRBV28|14|TRBJ2-5
CASSPTGYEETQYF
TGTGCCAGCAGTCCAACAGGGTATGAAGAGACCCAGTACTTC
>once|NA|TRBV7-2|12|TRBJ2-1
CASSSAYNEQFF
TGTGCCAGCAGCTCAGCATACAATGAGCAGTTCTTC
>few|TRBD2|TRBV7-9|17|TRBJ2-2
CASSLGLAGGSSGELFF
TGTGCCAGCAGCTTAGGCTTAGCGGGAGGATCATCCGGGGAGCTGTTTTTT
>once|TRBD2|TRBV4-1|16|TRBJ2-3
CASSSGGSGIKDTQYF
TGCGCCAGCAGCTCCGGGGGGAGCGGGATAAAAGATACGCAGTATTTT
>NA|TRBD1|TRBV27|16|TRBJ2-2
CASSPPDRANTGELFF
TGTGCCAGCAGTCCCCCGGACAGGGCGAACACCGGGGAGCTGTTTTTT
>NA|TRBD2|TRBV5-1|14|TRBJ2-7
CASSLARLAYEQYF
TGCGCCAGCAGCTTGGCCAGACTAGCTTACGAGCAGTACTTC
>NA|NA|TRBV7-6|13|TRBJ2-7
CASSLGPDYEQYF
TGTGCCAGCAGCCTAGGACCGGACTACGAGCAGTACTTC
>NA|NA|TRBV6-5|12|TRBJ2-7
CASGLQVDEQYF
TGTGCCAGCGGCCTCCAAGTCGACGAGCAGTACTTC
>NA|NA|TRBV4-3|15|TRBJ1-2
CASSQDQPVQVGYTF
TGCGCCAGCAGCCAGGACCAGCCTGTACAGGTCGGCTACACCTTC
>NA|TRBD2|TRBV4-1|16|TRBJ2-7
CASSQVLAGGSYEQYF
TGCGCCAGCAGCCAAGTATTAGCGGGAGGTTCCTACGAGCAGTACTTC
>NA|TRBD2|TRBV14|16|TRBJ2-1
CASSYSGRYSYNEQFF
TGTGCCAGCAGCTATAGCGGGAGGTACTCCTACAATGAGCAGTTCTTC
>once|TRBD1|TRBV7-9|14|TRBJ2-7
CASSLGDRSYEQYF
TGTGCCAGCAGCTTAGGGGACAGGTCCTACGAGCAGTACTTC
>NA|NA|TRBV19|16|TRBJ2-1
CASSIDPLSSYNEQFF
TGTGCCAGTAGTATAGACCCCCTAAGCTCCTACAATGAGCAGTTCTTC
>NA|NA|TRBV9|12|TRBJ2-3
CASSPRTDTQYF
TGTGCCAGCAGCCCCCGCACAGATACGCAGTATTTT
>NA|NA|TRBV6-5|12|TRBJ2-1
CASSMDSNEQFF
TGTGCCAGCAGTATGGACTCCAATGAGCAGTTCTTC
>NA|TRBD1|TRBV19|14|TRBJ2-2
CASRPGTDTGELFF
TGTGCCAGTAGGCCTGGGACAGACACCGGGGAGCTGTTTTTT
>NA|NA|TRBV28|12|TRBJ2-7
CASSLAFREQYF
TGTGCCAGCAGCCTCGCATTTCGGGAGCAGTACTTC
>NA|NA|TRBV11-2|16|TRBJ2-1
CASSRSPRGLYNEQFF
TGTGCCAGCAGTCGGTCCCCGCGGGGACTCTACAATGAGCAGTTCTTC
>NA|NA|TRBV2|15|TRBJ1-5
CASSSPAEGDQPQHF
TGTGCCAGCAGTTCCCCGGCCGAGGGTGATCAGCCCCAGCATTTT
>NA|TRBD1|TRBV9|16|TRBJ1-1
CASTHGQGGMNTEAFF
TGTGCCAGCACCCACGGACAGGGAGGCATGAACACTGAAGCTTTCTTT
>NA|TRBD2|TRBV7-9|17|TRBJ2-1
CASSRAIAGVSYNEQFF
TGTGCCAGCAGCCGTGCTATAGCGGGAGTTTCCTACAATGAGCAGTTCTTC
>NA|TRBD1|TRBV4-3|14|TRBJ2-7
CASSQTQGAPEQYF
TGCGCCAGCAGCCAGACACAGGGGGCGCCCGAGCAGTACTTC
>medium-sized|NA|TRBV11-3|16|TRBJ2-2
CASSSSADKNTGELFF
TGTGCCAGCAGCTCATCCGCGGACAAGAACACCGGGGAGCTGTTTTTT
>NA|NA|TRBV4-1|14|TRBJ2-1
CASSQDGLRNEQFF
TGCGCCAGCAGCCAAGATGGACTCAGGAATGAGCAGTTCTTC
>NA|TRBD1|TRBV29-1|14|TRBJ2-5
CSASQGVVRETQYF
TGCAGCGCCTCCCAGGGGGTGGTTAGGGAGACCCAGTACTTC
>NA|TRBD1|TRBV4-2|14|TRBJ1-1
CASSRGTGNTEAFF
TGTGCCAGCAGCCGAGGGACAGGGAACACTGAAGCTTTCTTT
>few|TRBD1|TRBV28|14|TRBJ1-5
CASSSRQGTQPQHF
TGTGCCAGCAGTTCTCGACAGGGTACTCAGCCCCAGCATTTT
>once|NA|TRBV2|17|TRBJ2-7
CASSWDTGTEATYEQYF
TGTGCCAGCAGTTGGGACACCGGGACCGAGGCCACCTACGAGCAGTACTTC
>NA|NA|TRBV2|14|TRBJ2-2
CASSQLGGTGELFF
TGTGCCAGCAGTCAGTTAGGGGGCACCGGGGAGCTGTTTTTT
>NA|NA|TRBV2|12|TRBJ1-2
CASPSDGLGYTF
TGTGCCAGCCCCTCGGACGGACTTGGCTACACCTTC
>NA|TRBD2|TRBV19|15|TRBJ2-1
CASSIASGSIYEQFF
TGTGCCAGTAGTATAGCTAGCGGGAGTATATATGAGCAGTTCTTC
>once|TRBD2|TRBV4-3|16|TRBJ2-7
CASSPSRLAGDYEQYF
TGCGCCAGCAGCCCGAGTCGACTAGCGGGAGACTACGAGCAGTACTTC
>once|TRBD1|TRBV7-9|15|TRBJ1-1
CASSSPRQGEGEAFF
TGTGCCAGCAGCTCGCCCCGACAGGGAGAAGGTGAAGCTTTCTTT
>few|NA|TRBV30|15|TRBJ2-2
CAWRRGRRDTGELFF
TGTGCCTGGAGAAGAGGTAGACGGGACACCGGGGAGCTGTTTTTT
>NA|NA|TRBV29-1|13|TRBJ2-1
CSDGLTSYNEQFF
TGCAGCGATGGACTAACATCCTACAATGAGCAGTTCTTC
>NA|TRBD1|TRBV5-5|17|TRBJ1-2
CASSLAGPSDRWNGYTF
TGTGCCAGCAGCTTGGCCGGTCCATCGGACAGGTGGAATGGCTACACCTTC
>NA|TRBD1|TRBV6-1|13|TRBJ1-1
CASSSTGVSEAFF
TGTGCCAGCAGCTCGACAGGGGTCAGTGAAGCTTTCTTT
>NA|NA|TRBV30|14|TRBJ1-1
CAWNTGRGNTEAFF
TGTGCCTGGAACACGGGCCGGGGGAACACTGAAGCTTTCTTT
>NA|TRBD1|TRBV10-3|16|TRBJ1-4
CAISESKTGSHEKLFF
TGTGCCATCAGTGAATCGAAGACAGGGTCGCATGAAAAACTGTTTTTT
>NA|NA|TRBV9|11|TRBJ2-1
CASSRGYEQFF
TGTGCCAGCAGCCGGGGGTATGAGCAGTTCTTC
>NA|NA|TRBV13|14|TRBJ2-3
CASSLGTGSPTQYF
TGTGCCAGCAGCTTAGGGACGGGATCGCCTACGCAGTATTTT
>NA|NA|TRBV7-9|17|TRBJ1-2
CASSPPSFTGYNYGYTF
TGTGCCAGCAGCCCCCCCAGTTTTACAGGATATAACTATGGCTACACCTTC
>NA|NA|TRBV6-6|14|TRBJ1-5
CASSYTESNQPQHF
TGTGCCAGCAGTTACACTGAAAGCAATCAGCCCCAGCATTTT
>once|TRBD1|TRBV9|16|TRBJ2-3
CASSARTGGKGDTQYF
TGTGCCAGCAGCGCCAGGACAGGGGGCAAGGGAGATACGCAGTATTTT
>NA|NA|TRBV28|17|TRBJ2-6
CASSPQDSGSGANVLTF
TGTGCCAGCAGTCCACAGGACTCGGGTTCTGGGGCCAACGTCCTGACTTTC
>NA|NA|TRBV7-9|16|TRBJ1-1
CASSAPSQGLNTEAFF
TGTGCCAGCAGCGCACCCTCACAGGGATTGAACACTGAAGCTTTCTTT
>NA|TRBD2|TRBV7-9|17|TRBJ2-1
CASSPPWTSGTYNEQFF
TGTGCCAGCAGCCCGCCATGGACTAGCGGGACCTACAATGAGCAGTTCTTC
>NA|TRBD1|TRBV7-9|15|TRBJ1-2
CASTLGTGINYGYTF
TGTGCCAGCACCCTTGGGACAGGGATAAACTATGGCTACACCTTC
>NA|NA|TRBV6-6|15|TRBJ2-7
CASSYSTDGPYEQYF
TGTGCCAGCAGTTACTCGACAGACGGTCCCTACGAGCAGTACTTC
>NA|TRBD2|TRBV7-6|16|TRBJ2-3
CASSFTGTSGTDTQYF
TGTGCCAGCAGCTTCACCGGGACTAGCGGAACAGATACGCAGTATTTT